The next 27 T cell receptor beta chains were all read from a single sample in a study of shared clonotypes between healthy human individuals. Sequencing was performed with immunoSEQ multiplex PCR; in TCRdb, only in-frame clones are kept and a portion is missing. The sample holds about 1.5 million clones, around 98% seen once. What was sequenced was naive CD4+ T cells sorted from blood. Subset described: CD45RA+ positively selected. These receptors all stem from a man aged 25-45 years in good health.

The CDR3 loop reads CASGTSSGNTIYF. For the CDR3, the DNA is TGTGCCAGCGGTACAAGTTCTGGAAACACCATATATTTT. This chain links TRBV27 with TRBJ1-3; the D is unclear. The germline CDR1 and CDR2 sequences are MNHEY and SMNVEV (reference sequence). The CDR3 has 13 residues. V was shortened by 8 bases and J by 1 base, with 9 bases between the two germline ends.

V usage is TRBV9 and J usage is TRBJ1-1; no definite D call. The CDR3 loop spans 12 amino acids. CDR1 and CDR2 from the germline V gene are SGDLS and YYNGEE. V was clipped by 6 bases and J by 1 base, with 7 bases between them. The DNA of the CDR3 is TGTGCCAGCAATCGGGAGAACACTGAAGCTTTCTTT. Protein product: CASNRENTEAFF.

As regards this clone: This specimen includes other DNA sequences encoding the same CDR3. This chain connects TRBV5-6 to TRBJ1-1; 7 bases are shared with TRBD1. The CDR3 has 13 amino acids. The V gene end was trimmed by 2 bases and the J gene end by 3 bases; junction bases not matched to a gene: 1. Germline V gene sequence: CDR1 SGHDT, CDR2 YYEEEE. The CDR3 DNA reads as TGTGCCAGCAGCTTAGACAGGGACACTGAAGCTTTCTTT. Translation: CASSLDRDTEAFF. Drawing the rest from reference TRBV5-6 and TRBJ1-1, the complete variable domain is DAGVTQSPTHLIKTRGQQVTLRCSPKSGHDTVSWYQQALGQGPQFIFQYYEEEERQRGNFPDRFSGHQFPNYSSELNVNALLLGDSALYLCASSLDRDTEAFFGQGTRLTVV.

The rearrangement links TRBV12-5 to TRBJ2-7; 8 bases map to TRBD1. J lost 6 bases, V lost 2 bases, and 3 bases had no gene match. CDR1 is LGHNT and CDR2 is FRNRAP in the germline V gene. CDR3 length: 13 amino acids. DNA for the CDR3: TGTGCTAGTGGTTTGTCAGGGGGCCGCGAGCAGTACTTC. It is translated as CASGLSGGREQYF.

This sequence joins TRBV5-6 and TRBJ1-4, with 7 bases that match TRBD1. J was trimmed by 5 bases and V by 5 bases; bases with no gene match: 6. Germline CDR1 and CDR2: SGHDT and YYEEEE. CDR3 length equals 14 residues. The CDR3 DNA reads as TGTGCCAGCAGGTCGACAGGGAGGAATGAAAAACTGTTTTTT. Its protein is CASRSTGRNEKLFF.

The chain is built from TRBV2 and TRBJ2-1, with D maybe TRBD1 (6 bases). Trimming left V 5 bases short and J 0 bases short, with 14 bases between. CDR1 and CDR2 (germline): SNHLY, FYNNEI. The CDR3 sequence is 16 residues long. In DNA form, the CDR3 reads TGTGCCAGCAGTTACAGGACAGCTAGCTCCTACAATGAGCAGTTCTTC. Protein product: CASSYRTASSYNEQFF.

CDR3: CSVQTVATNEKLFF. The DNA of the CDR3 is TGCAGCGTCCAAACAGTCGCAACTAATGAAAAACTGTTTTTT. The chain recombines TRBV29-1 with TRBJ1-4, with no clear D. The length of the CDR3 is 14 residues. Germline V gives CDR1 SQVTM, CDR2 ANQGSEA. V lost 6 bases to trimming and J lost 0 bases, with 11 bases between them.

This clone was found once. V gene TRBV12-2 combines with J gene TRBJ2-1; the table gives TRBD2 as D, unverified against the DNA. TRBV12-2 has pseudogene status. CDR3 size: 15 residues. CDR3 amino acids: CASRDTSGRSDEQFF. The CDR3 DNA sequence: TGTGCAAGTCGCGATACTAGCGGGAGAAGCGATGAGCAGTTCTTC.

In DNA form, the CDR3 reads TGTGCCAGCAGGTCCGGGACAGAGGGGGAGACCCAGTACTTC. Translating it yields CASRSGTEGETQYF. This rearrangement joins TRBV2 to TRBJ2-5, with 7 bases aligning to TRBD1. The CDR3 consists of 14 residues. CDR1 is SNHLY, CDR2 FYNNEI, per germline. After removal of 6 bases from V and 5 bases from J, the junction contained 9 bases not matched to a gene.

The V gene is TRBV27, the J gene TRBJ1-5; D call uncertain. V lost 4 bases and J lost 4, with 14 bases in between. The CDR3 totals 15 residues. Per the germline V gene, CDR1 is MNHEY and CDR2 is SMNVEV (reference sequence). CDR3 sequence reads: CASSSRRQPNQPQHF. The CDR3 DNA reads TGTGCCAGCAGTTCACGGAGGCAGCCGAATCAGCCCCAGCATTTT.

The rearrangement joins TRBV25-1 to TRBJ2-7, with D tentatively TRBD1 (5 bases). There are 13 residues in the CDR3. Germline CDR1 MGHDK, CDR2 SYGVNS. The V end lost 2 bases, the J end lost 2 bases, and 7 bases lay between the germline ends. CDR3 amino acids: CASSEDRAYEQYF. The DNA for the CDR3 is TGTGCCAGCAGTGAAGACAGAGCCTACGAGCAGTACTTC.

The CDR3 here is CASSLTFPVSGEQYF. The CDR3 region has the DNA TGTGCCAGCAGCCTTACATTCCCGGTCTCTGGGGAGCAGTACTTC. This sequence joins TRBV7-9 and TRBJ2-7; D is ambiguous. V shed 5 bases and J shed 7 bases, with 21 bases lying between them. Germline V gene lookup returns CDR1 SEHNR and CDR2 FQNEAQ (reference sequence). CDR3 size: 15 residues.

The V and J genes are TRBV27 and TRBJ2-6, with D perhaps assigned TRBD1 or TRBD2 (5 bases each). The CDR3 is made up of 16 amino acids. The germline V gene encodes CDR1 MNHEY and CDR2 SMNVEV (reference sequence). Trimming pared 6 bases from V and 0 bases from J, leaving 12 bases between. The CDR3 sequence is CASRGPRVSGANVLTF. CDR3 nucleotide sequence: TGTGCCAGCAGGGGACCCAGGGTCTCTGGGGCCAACGTCCTGACTTTC. Using reference TRBV27 and TRBJ2-6 for the parts outside the CDR3, the full variable domain is EAQVTQNPRYLITVTGKKLTVTCSQNMNHEYMSWYRQDPGLGLRQIYYSMNVEVTDKGDVPEGYKVSRKEKRNFPLILESPSPNQTSLYFCASRGPRVSGANVLTFGAGSRLTVL.

This sequence joins TRBV5-4 and TRBJ2-1, with 7 bases lining up with TRBD2. Germline V gives CDR1 SGHNT, CDR2 YYREEE (reference sequence). J gave up 5 bases and V 1 base, and 3 bases lay outside the gene matches. This CDR3 has 14 amino acids. CDR3 sequence: CASSLRLADNEQFF. The DNA of the CDR3 is TGTGCCAGCAGCTTGAGGCTAGCGGACAATGAGCAGTTCTTC. Drawing the rest from reference TRBV5-4 and TRBJ2-1, the complete variable domain is ETGVTQSPTHLIKTRGQQVTLRCSSQSGHNTVSWYQQALGQGPQFIFQYYREEENGRGNFPPRFSGLQFPNYSSELNVNALELDDSALYLCASSLRLADNEQFFGPGTRLTVL.

This chain links TRBV7-9 with TRBJ1-4, with TRBD1 as a possible D gene (5 bases). The CDR3 is made up of 13 amino acids. The ends were cut back, 5 bases at V and 3 bases at J, with 7 bases in the middle. Germline-derived CDR1 and CDR2 are SEHNR and FQNEAQ (reference sequence). The CDR3 nucleotides are TGTGCCAGCAGCCGGGACTCTAATGAAAAACTGTTTTTT. Encoded protein: CASSRDSNEKLFF.

V is TRBV4-1 and J is TRBJ1-2; D is unresolved. The germline gives CDR1 MGHRA, CDR2 YSYEKL. Between the trimmed V and J ends, which lost 4 bases and 4 bases, there was a span of 16 bases. The CDR3 is 15 amino acids. DNA of the CDR3: TGCGCCAGCAGCCCCATTGGACGGGTTTCCTATGGCTACACCTTC. This sequence encodes CASSPIGRVSYGYTF.

The chain couples TRBV7-2 to TRBJ2-2; 7 nucleotides align to TRBD1. CDR1 is SGHTA, CDR2 FQGNSA, per germline. This CDR3 is 15 amino acids long. V lost 5 bases, J lost 4 bases, and 7 bases stayed unmatched. The CDR3 spells CASSEGQTFTGELFF. Written as DNA, the CDR3 is TGTGCCAGCAGCGAGGGACAGACTTTCACCGGGGAGCTGTTTTTT.

The V gene is TRBV9, the J gene TRBJ2-1; 7 bases match TRBD2. Germline lookup yields CDR1 SGDLS and CDR2 YYNGEE. Losses at the gene ends were 2 bases for V and 8 bases for J; bases not matched to a gene: 19. The CDR3 loop spans 18 amino acids. CDR3 bases: TGTGCCAGCAGCGTGGGGACCCGGGGATTTGGGCTAGCGGATGAGCAGTTCTTC. Its translation: CASSVGTRGFGLADEQFF.

This clone was seen a few times. The chain uses TRBV2 and TRBJ2-7; TRBD2 is a possible D gene (5 bases). CDR3 length equals 12 residues. The germline gives CDR1 SNHLY, CDR2 FYNNEI. The ends were cut back, 6 bases at V and 2 bases at J, with 8 bases in the middle. The CDR3 nucleotides are TGTGCCAGCAGAGCGGCCCCCTACGAGCAGTACTTC. Translation gives CASRAAPYEQYF.

Comments on this clone: The sample holds other DNA sequences that translate to the same CDR3. This chain uses TRBV30 with TRBJ2-7, with 7 bases matching TRBD2. The J segment lost 3 bases and the V segment lost 4 bases, leaving 3 bases of the junction unmatched. The V gene's germline CDR1 is GTSNPN and CDR2 SVGIG (reference sequence). The CDR3 has 12 residues. As DNA, the CDR3 is TGTGCCTGGACTAGCGGAGTCTACGAGCAGTACTTC. Its protein product is CAWTSGVYEQYF.

The genes are TRBV5-5 and TRBJ2-7, with D unresolved. The germline CDR1 and CDR2 sequences are SGHKS and YYEKEE (reference sequence). The V end lost 1 base, the J end lost 2 bases, and 19 bases lay between the germline ends. There are 17 residues in the CDR3. This chain's CDR3 is CASSLLRSRNPTYEQYF. CDR3 nucleotides: TGTGCCAGCAGCTTGTTGAGGAGTAGAAACCCGACCTACGAGCAGTACTTC. Full variable domain (missing parts from reference TRBV5-5 and TRBJ2-7): DAGVTQSPTHLIKTRGQQVTLRCSPISGHKSVSWYQQVLGQGPQFIFQYYEKEERGRGNFPDRFSARQFPNYSSELNVNALLLGDSALYLCASSLLRSRNPTYEQYFGPGTRLTVT.

This clone was detected once. The rearrangement uses TRBV27 and TRBJ1-2, with D maybe TRBD1 (5 bases). V was pared by 11 bases and J by 3 bases, with 19 bases between. CDR1 and CDR2 (germline): MNHEY, SMNVEV (reference sequence). This CDR3 comprises 14 residues. The CDR3 coding sequence is TGTGCCGGGCAGGAAAAGGGGAGGGACTATGGCTACACCTTC. Its protein product is CAGQEKGRDYGYTF.

CDR3 in amino acids: CASSPKNYRNEQFF. CDR3 sequence (DNA): TGTGCCAGCAGCCCGAAAAACTATCGCAATGAGCAGTTCTTC. This chain connects TRBV7-9 to TRBJ2-1; D is uncertain. Germline-derived CDR1 and CDR2 are SEHNR and FQNEAQ (reference sequence). The CDR3 is 14 residues long. V dropped 5 bases and J dropped 6 bases, with 14 bases sitting between them.

The chain joins TRBV5-5 to TRBJ1-1, with D tentatively TRBD1 (6 bases). Germline V gene sequence: CDR1 SGHKS, CDR2 YYEKEE (reference sequence). The CDR3 has 18 amino acids. Trimming removed 4 bases at V and 4 bases at J, with 26 bases between. The CDR3 DNA follows: TGTGCCAGCAGCCACACTCGGATAGGGGGAGAAGGGCTCACTGAAGCTTTCTTT. This sequence encodes CASSHTRIGGEGLTEAFF.

This sequence joins TRBV18 and TRBJ2-7; 9 bases match TRBD1. Unmatched junction bases numbered 14, after V lost 5 bases and J lost 3 bases. Looked up from germline, CDR1 is KGHSH and CDR2 is LQKENI. The CDR3 sequence is 17 residues long. CDR3 nucleotides: TGTGCCAGCTCATCCATAACACAGGGGGCGACTTACTACGAGCAGTACTTC. Protein: CASSSITQGATYYEQYF. Looking up the rest from reference TRBV18 and TRBJ2-7 gives the full variable domain: NAGVMQNPRHLVRRRGQEARLRCSPMKGHSHVYWYRQLPEEGLKFMVYLQKENIIDESGMPKERFSAEFPKEGPSILRIQQVVRGDSAAYFCASSSITQGATYYEQYFGPGTRLTVT.

Details on this clone: The sample has other DNA sequences that encode this CDR3 too. V usage is TRBV9 and J usage is TRBJ2-1; D not resolved. This CDR3 is 15 amino acids long. Trimming shortened V by 0 bases and J by 2 bases, and 9 bases separated the two germline ends. Germline values: CDR1 SGDLS, CDR2 YYNGEE. The CDR3 DNA sequence: TGTGCCAGCAGCGTAGAGGGCGATACCTACAATGAGCAGTTCTTC. Amino acids: CASSVEGDTYNEQFF.

This clone showed up just once. The J gene is TRBJ1-4, the V gene TRBV5-6, with TRBD1 matching 10 bases. From germline, CDR1 is SGHDT and CDR2 YYEEEE. The CDR3 is 15 residues long. V dropped 4 bases and J dropped 8; count of bases not matched to a gene: 8. CDR3 amino acids: CASSRTGTGEEKLFF. CDR3 coding DNA: TGTGCCAGCAGCCGAACCGGGACAGGGGAGGAAAAACTGTTTTTT.